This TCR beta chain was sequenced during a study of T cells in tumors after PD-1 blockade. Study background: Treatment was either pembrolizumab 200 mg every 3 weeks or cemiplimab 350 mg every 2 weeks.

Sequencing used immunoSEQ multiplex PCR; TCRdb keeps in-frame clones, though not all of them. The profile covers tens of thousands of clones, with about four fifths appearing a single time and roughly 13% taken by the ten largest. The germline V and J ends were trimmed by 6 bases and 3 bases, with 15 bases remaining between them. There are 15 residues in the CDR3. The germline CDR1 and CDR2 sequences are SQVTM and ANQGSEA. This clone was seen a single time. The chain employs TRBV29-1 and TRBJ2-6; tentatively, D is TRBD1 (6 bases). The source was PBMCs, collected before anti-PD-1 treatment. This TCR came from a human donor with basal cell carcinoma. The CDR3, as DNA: TGCAGCGTGCTACAGGGAATGGGTGGGGCCAACGTCCTGACTTTC. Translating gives CSVLQGMGGANVLTF. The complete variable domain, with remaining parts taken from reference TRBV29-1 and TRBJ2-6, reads SAVISQKPSRDICQRGTSLTIQCQVDSQVTMMFWYRQQPGQSLTLIATANQGSEATYESGFVIDKFPISRPNLTFSTLTVSNMSPEDSSIYLCSVLQGMGGANVLTFGAGSRLTVL.